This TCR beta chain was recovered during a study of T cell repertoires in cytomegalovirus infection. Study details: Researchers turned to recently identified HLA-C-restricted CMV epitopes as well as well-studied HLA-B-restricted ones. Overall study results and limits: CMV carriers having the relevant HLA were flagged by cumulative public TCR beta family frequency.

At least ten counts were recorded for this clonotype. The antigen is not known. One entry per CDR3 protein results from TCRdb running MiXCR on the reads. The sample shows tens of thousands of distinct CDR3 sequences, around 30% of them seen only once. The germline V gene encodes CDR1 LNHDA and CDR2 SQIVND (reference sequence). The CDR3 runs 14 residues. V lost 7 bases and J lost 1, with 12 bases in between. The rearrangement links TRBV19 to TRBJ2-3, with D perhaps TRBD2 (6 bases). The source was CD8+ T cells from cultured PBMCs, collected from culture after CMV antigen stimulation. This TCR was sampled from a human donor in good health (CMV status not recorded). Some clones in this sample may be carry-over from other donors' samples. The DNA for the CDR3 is TGTGCCAGTACCACGGGGGAGGGCACAGATACGCAGTATTTT. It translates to CASTTGEGTDTQYF.